The 8 T cell receptor beta chains in this list originate from one sample, sequenced in a study of vaccination effects on CD4 cells after COVID-19. TCRdb keeps only in-frame clones here, not all; method: immunoSEQ multiplex PCR. The repertoire holds approximately 29,000 clones, less than 85% seen once, with more than 8.5% in the top ten. Under the ViraFEST assay, PBMC were stimulated with viral peptide pools so that antigen-specific CD4+ T cells expanded. Sequencing was performed afterwards. Once cultured for 9 to 11 days, the cells underwent separation to obtain CD4+ T cells. The cohort was immunized with two doses of either the BNT162b2 or mRNA-1273 vaccine. These receptors are not linked to any known antigen. The material was CD4+ T cells from PBMCs cultured with HCoV-NL63 spike peptides, obtained after COVID-19 vaccination. These receptors were collected from a human donor who received a COVID-19 vaccine.

The rearrangement links TRBV3-1 (or the pseudogene TRBV3-2) to TRBJ1-3; the D gene is possibly TRBD1 (6 bases). Per the germline V gene, CDR1 is LGHDT and CDR2 is YNNKEL (reference sequence). The CDR3 runs 16 residues. V gave up 1 base and J gave up 3 bases, with 13 bases separating them. Here the CDR3 DNA reads TGTGCCAGCAGCCAAGGAGGCCAGGGGTATGGAAACACCATATATTTT. Translated, it gives CASSQGGQGYGNTIYF.

The chain employs TRBV30 and TRBJ1-2; the D is unclear. CDR3 size: 12 residues. Germline CDR1 GTSNPN, CDR2 SVGIG (reference sequence). Trimming cost V 4 bases and J 8 bases, with 14 bases left between them. The CDR3 sequence: CAWTPPVWGYTF. The CDR3, as DNA: TGTGCCTGGACCCCCCCGGTATGGGGCTACACCTTC. The whole variable domain, filled in from reference TRBV30 and TRBJ1-2, reads SQTIHQWPATLVQPVGSPLSLECTVEGTSNPNLYWYRQAAGRGLQLLFYSVGIGQISSEVPQNLSASRPQDRQFILSSKKLLLSDSGFYLCAWTPPVWGYTFGSGTRLTVV.

The gene calls are TRBV10-1 and TRBJ2-7; 9 bases fit TRBD1. Germline values: CDR1 WNHNN, CDR2 SYGVQD (reference sequence). Trimming took 2 bases from V and 6 from J; bases not matched to a gene: 5. The CDR3 has 14 residues. CDR3 nucleotides: TGCGCCAGCAGTGAGCAGGGACAGGGCGCCGAGCAGTACTTC. Encoded protein: CASSEQGQGAEQYF.

This chain joins TRBV10-2 and TRBJ1-3; 9 bases match TRBD1. CDR1 and CDR2 from the germline V gene are WSHSY and SAAADI. Germline trimming cut 6 bases from V and 3 bases from J; bases unmatched to any gene: 6. The CDR3 is 15 residues long. This CDR3 reads CASRDGQGIGNTIYF. The CDR3, as DNA: TGCGCCAGCAGAGACGGACAGGGGATTGGAAACACCATATATTTT.

This clone was seen a single time. The chain recombines TRBV19 with TRBJ2-7; 15 bases align to TRBD2. The CDR3 consists of 17 residues. Unmatched junction bases numbered 11, after V lost 11 bases and J lost 0 bases. The germline gives CDR1 LNHDA, CDR2 SQIVND (reference sequence). CDR3 DNA: TGTGCCTCTAGCGGGACTAGCGGGGGGCCCACCTCCTACGAGCAGTACTTC. Its protein is CASSGTSGGPTSYEQYF.

This clone was counted a single time. The CDR3 spells CASSSDRQNTEAFF. The DNA for the CDR3 is TGTGCCAGCTCAAGCGACAGGCAGAACACTGAAGCTTTCTTT. The chain couples TRBV18 to TRBJ1-1; D may be TRBD1 (6 bases). CDR1 and CDR2 from the germline V gene are KGHSH and LQKENI. The CDR3 is made up of 14 amino acids. V was cut by 5 bases and J by 1 base, with 11 bases left in between.

The chain couples TRBV6-6 to TRBJ2-3; D perhaps matches TRBD2 (5 bases). The germline CDR1 and CDR2 sequences are MNHNY and SVGAGI (reference sequence). This CDR3 comprises 14 residues. V was cut by 2 bases and J by 4 bases, with 10 bases left in between. In nucleotides, the CDR3 is TGTGCCAGCAGTTACAGGGTCGGGGCAGATACGCAGTATTTT. Residues: CASSYRVGADTQYF.

The chain carries TRBV5-1 and TRBJ2-3; TRBD1 might be the D (5 bases). Trimming shortened V by 4 bases and J by 0 bases, and 6 bases separated the two germline ends. Germline CDR1 reads SGHRS; CDR2 reads YFSETQ. CDR3 length equals 13 residues. The CDR3, as DNA: TGCGCCAGCAGCGGGGCTAGCACAGATACGCAGTATTTT. Translation gives CASSGASTDTQYF.